This T cell receptor (beta chain) was sequenced during a study of T cells after yellow fever vaccination (dated by TCRdb to about 2019). Describing the broader study: The SMART-Seq v4 Ultra Low Input RNA kit was used to prepare libraries from fractions with low cell numbers. To track T-cell clones before and after primary and booster YFV17D yellow fever vaccination, bulk TCR alpha and beta repertoires were sequenced longitudinally. The cohort comprised two healthy male donors, one aged 18 to 30 and one aged 30 to 40 years. Blood was collected at multiple timepoints before and after primary and secondary immunization, and bulk PBMC replicates and cell subsets were isolated.

This clonotype was recorded a few times. No antigen is known for it. Base qualities are not at hand, and no much larger clone is one base apart. Instrument used: Illumina NovaSeq 6000. TCR cDNA was made using 5'RACE template switching, a step that added a universal primer site and unique molecular identifiers. Priming for cDNA synthesis came from both the TCR alpha and TCR beta constant segments. Libraries were amplified in two PCR steps, with sample barcodes and sequencing adapters added in the second step. Sequencing of the libraries was done on either Illumina HiSeq 2500 (2x100 bp) or NovaSeq (2x150 bp). The original pipeline was this. Demultiplexing of reads and collapsing into UMI consensus sequences were performed with MIGEC, and V(D)J alignment was carried out with MiXCR. Clonotypes responding to the vaccine were identified with edgeR on replicate PBMC samples, with the criteria of FDR below 0.01 and a log2 fold change above 5 up to day 15. Each bulk clonotype received a CD4 or CD8 identity based on whether the sequenced CD4 or CD8 repertoire contained that clonotype at higher abundance. The raw public reads went through TCRdb reprocessing: fastp at Q25, MiXCR clone calling, in-frame beta chains kept. Rows with one shared CDR3 protein collapse into an entry with the most common genes and DNA. For this entry, the V and J calls and clone size follow TCRdb and not the study's own pipeline. This sample has a few hundred thousand distinct CDR3 sequences in its table, and approximately 4.5% of those were observed once. 15% to 20% of the sample is in the top ten clones.

The germline V gene specifies SGHTA as CDR1 and FQGNSA as CDR2. The CDR3 starts with the cysteine, ends with the phenylalanine, and has 17 residues. Here the CDR3 DNA is all that survives: 51 bases in frame from base 1. Germline trimming: 2 bases from V, 3 bases from J; junction bases outside gene matches: 8. Taken with the paper, the label for treatment or condition translates to: live attenuated yellow fever vaccine strain. Two biological replicates of bulk PBMCs were collected at each blood-draw timepoint. A standard Ficoll-Paque protocol was used to isolate PBMCs from peripheral blood. TriZol was used to extract RNA from bulk PBMCs, from CD4 and CD8 fractions, and from dextramer-positive and dextramer-negative fractions. The full study reports these points: After the booster, most of the clones that had expanded following primary vaccination were detected again (almost 98% of CD4 and around 88% of CD8), which suggests that memory was broadly maintained. A small fraction of clonotypes showed up in both the CD4 and CD8 compartments, probably as a result of convergent recombination. The secondary T-cell response was found to be weaker but faster than the primary response, with a peak reached on day 5 rather than on day 15. Only a couple of donors were included in the study, so the extent to which the findings can be generalized is limited. Because abundant contaminating clonotypes from the bulk population could be contained in FACS-sorted repertoires, computational filtering was required.

This sequence was found in a young man who received the YFV17D yellow fever vaccine. Here the chain combines TRBV7-2 and TRBJ2-1; 9 nucleotides in the junction match TRBD1. The source was PBMCs, collected 15 days after the yellow fever booster vaccination. The sequence in DNA is TGTGCCAGCAGCTTAAGGGACAGGGACGGTTTCTACAATGAGCAGTTCTTC. It is translated as CASSLRDRDGFYNEQFF.